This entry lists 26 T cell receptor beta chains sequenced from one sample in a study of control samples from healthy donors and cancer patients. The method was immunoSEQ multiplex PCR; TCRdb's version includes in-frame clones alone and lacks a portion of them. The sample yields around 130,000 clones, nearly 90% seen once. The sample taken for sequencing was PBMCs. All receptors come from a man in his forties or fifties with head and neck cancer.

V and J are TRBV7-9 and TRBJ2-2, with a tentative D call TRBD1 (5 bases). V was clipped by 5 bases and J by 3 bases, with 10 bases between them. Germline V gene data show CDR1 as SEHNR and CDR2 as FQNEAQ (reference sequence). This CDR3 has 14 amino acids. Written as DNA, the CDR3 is TGTGCCAGCAGCCCCACCAGGGACACCGGGGAGCTGTTTTTT. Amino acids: CASSPTRDTGELFF.

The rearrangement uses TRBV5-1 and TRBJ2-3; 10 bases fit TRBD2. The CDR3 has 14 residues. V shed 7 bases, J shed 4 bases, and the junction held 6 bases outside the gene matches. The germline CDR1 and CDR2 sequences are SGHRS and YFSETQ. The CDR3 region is CASGETSGPDTQYF. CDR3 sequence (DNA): TGCGCCAGCGGCGAGACTAGCGGGCCAGATACGCAGTATTTT.

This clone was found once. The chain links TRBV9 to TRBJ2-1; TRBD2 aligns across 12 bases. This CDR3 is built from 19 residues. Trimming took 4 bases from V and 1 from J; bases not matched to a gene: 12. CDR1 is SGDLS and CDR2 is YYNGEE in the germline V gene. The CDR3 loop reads CASSPHPSGGAYSYNEQFF. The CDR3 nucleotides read TGTGCCAGCAGCCCCCACCCTAGCGGGGGGGCTTATTCCTACAATGAGCAGTTCTTC.

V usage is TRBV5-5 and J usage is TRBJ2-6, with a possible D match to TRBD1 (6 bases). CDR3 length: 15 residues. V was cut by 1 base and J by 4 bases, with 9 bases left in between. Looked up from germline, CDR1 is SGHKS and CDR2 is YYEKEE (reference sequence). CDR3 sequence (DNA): TGTGCCAGCAGCTTGCAGGGGCCGGGGGCCAACGTCCTGACTTTC. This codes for CASSLQGPGANVLTF.

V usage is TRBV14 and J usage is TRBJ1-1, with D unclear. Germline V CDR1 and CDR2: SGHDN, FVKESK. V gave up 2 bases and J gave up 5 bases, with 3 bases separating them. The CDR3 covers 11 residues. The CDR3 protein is CASSQRTEAFF. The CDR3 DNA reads TGTGCCAGCAGCCAAAGGACTGAAGCTTTCTTT.

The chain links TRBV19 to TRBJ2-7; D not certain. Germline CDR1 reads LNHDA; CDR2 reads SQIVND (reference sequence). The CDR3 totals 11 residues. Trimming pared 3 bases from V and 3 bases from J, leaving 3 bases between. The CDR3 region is CASSMNYEQYF. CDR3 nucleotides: TGTGCCAGTAGTATGAACTACGAGCAGTACTTC. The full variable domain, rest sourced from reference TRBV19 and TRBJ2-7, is DGGITQSPKYLFRKEGQNVTLSCEQNLNHDAMYWYRQDPGQGLRLIYYSQIVNDFQKGDIAEGYSVSREKKESFPLTVTSAQKNPTAFYLCASSMNYEQYFGPGTRLTVT.

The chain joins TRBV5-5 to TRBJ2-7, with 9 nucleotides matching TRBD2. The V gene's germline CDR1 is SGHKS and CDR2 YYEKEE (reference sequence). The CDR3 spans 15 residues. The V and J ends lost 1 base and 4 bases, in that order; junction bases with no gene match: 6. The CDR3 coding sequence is TGTGCCAGCAGCTTGAGGACTAGCGTAGGTTACGAGCAGTACTTC. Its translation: CASSLRTSVGYEQYF.

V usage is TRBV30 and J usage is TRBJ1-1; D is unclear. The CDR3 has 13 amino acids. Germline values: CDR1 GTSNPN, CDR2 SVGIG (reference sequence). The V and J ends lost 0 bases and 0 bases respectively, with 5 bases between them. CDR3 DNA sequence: TGTGCCTGGAGTGTACTAATGAACACTGAAGCTTTCTTT. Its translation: CAWSVLMNTEAFF.

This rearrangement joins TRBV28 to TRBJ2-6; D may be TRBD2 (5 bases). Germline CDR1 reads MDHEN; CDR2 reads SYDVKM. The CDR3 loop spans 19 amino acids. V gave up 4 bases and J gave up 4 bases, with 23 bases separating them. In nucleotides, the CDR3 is TGTGCCAGCAGTTCTGTGGAATCCAGGAGGTGGCCCGGGGCCAACGTCCTGACTTTC. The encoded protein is CASSSVESRRWPGANVLTF.

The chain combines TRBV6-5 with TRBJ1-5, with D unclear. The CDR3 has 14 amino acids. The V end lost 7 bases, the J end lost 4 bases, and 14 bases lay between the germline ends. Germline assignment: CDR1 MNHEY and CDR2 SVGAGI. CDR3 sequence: CASNFGLLNQPQHF. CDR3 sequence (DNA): TGTGCCAGCAACTTTGGACTACTAAATCAGCCCCAGCATTTT.

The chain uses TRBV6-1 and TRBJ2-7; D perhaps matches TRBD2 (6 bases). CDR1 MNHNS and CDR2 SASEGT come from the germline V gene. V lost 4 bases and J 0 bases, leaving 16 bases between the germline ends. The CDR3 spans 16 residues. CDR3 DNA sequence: TGTGCCAGCAGTGGAGTGGCGGGGACGAGCTCCTACGAGCAGTACTTC. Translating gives CASSGVAGTSSYEQYF.

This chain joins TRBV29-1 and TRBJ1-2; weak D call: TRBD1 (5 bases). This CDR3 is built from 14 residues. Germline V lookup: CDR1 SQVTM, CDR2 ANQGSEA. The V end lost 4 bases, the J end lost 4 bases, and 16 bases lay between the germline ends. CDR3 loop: CSVVNVDGGYGYTF. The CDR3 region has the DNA TGCAGCGTTGTGAACGTCGATGGGGGCTATGGCTACACCTTC.

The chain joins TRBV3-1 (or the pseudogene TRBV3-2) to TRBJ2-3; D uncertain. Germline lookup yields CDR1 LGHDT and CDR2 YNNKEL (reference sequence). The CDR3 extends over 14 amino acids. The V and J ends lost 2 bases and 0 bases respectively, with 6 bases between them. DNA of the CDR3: TGTGCCAGCAGCCAATTGGCCAGCACAGATACGCAGTATTTT. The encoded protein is CASSQLASTDTQYF.

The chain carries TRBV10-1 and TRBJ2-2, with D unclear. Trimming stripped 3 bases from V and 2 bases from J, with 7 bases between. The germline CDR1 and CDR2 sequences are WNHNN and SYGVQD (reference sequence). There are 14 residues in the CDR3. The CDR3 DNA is TGCGCCAGCAGTGAACTACCCAACACCGGGGAGCTGTTTTTT. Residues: CASSELPNTGELFF.

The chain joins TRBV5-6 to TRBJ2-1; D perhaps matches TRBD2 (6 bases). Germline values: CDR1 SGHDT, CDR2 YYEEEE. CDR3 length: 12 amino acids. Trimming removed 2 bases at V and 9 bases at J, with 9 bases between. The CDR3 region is CASSFYSGEQFF. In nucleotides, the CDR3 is TGTGCCAGCAGCTTTTATAGCGGTGAGCAGTTCTTC. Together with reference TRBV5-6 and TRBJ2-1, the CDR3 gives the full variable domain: DAGVTQSPTHLIKTRGQQVTLRCSPKSGHDTVSWYQQALGQGPQFIFQYYEEEERQRGNFPDRFSGHQFPNYSSELNVNALLLGDSALYLCASSFYSGEQFFGPGTRLTVL.

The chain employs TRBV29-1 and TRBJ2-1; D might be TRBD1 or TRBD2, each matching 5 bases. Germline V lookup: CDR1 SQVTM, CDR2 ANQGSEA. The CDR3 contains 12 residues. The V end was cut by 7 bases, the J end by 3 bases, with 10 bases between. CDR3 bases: TGCAGCGGCCGGGACCTCTACAATGAGCAGTTCTTC. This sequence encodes CSGRDLYNEQFF.

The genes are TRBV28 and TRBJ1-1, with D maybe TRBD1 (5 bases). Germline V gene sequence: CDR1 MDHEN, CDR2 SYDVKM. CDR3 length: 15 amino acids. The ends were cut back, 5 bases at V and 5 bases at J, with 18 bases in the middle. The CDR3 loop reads CASSTPLGGGTEAFF. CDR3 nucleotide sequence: TGTGCCAGCAGTACACCCCTCGGGGGAGGAACTGAAGCTTTCTTT.

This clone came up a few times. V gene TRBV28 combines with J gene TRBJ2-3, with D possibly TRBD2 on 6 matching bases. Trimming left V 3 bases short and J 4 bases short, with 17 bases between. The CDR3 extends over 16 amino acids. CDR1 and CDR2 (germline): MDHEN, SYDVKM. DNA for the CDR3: TGTGCCAGCAGTTTCCCCCTGGCGGGGACCTCAGATACGCAGTATTTT. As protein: CASSFPLAGTSDTQYF.

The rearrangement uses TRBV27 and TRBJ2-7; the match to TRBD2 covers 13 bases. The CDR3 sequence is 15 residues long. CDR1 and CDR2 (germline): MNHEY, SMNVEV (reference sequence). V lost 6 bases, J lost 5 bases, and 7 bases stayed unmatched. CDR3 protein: CASSLTSGRAHEQYF. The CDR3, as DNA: TGTGCCAGCAGCCTTACTAGCGGGAGGGCCCACGAGCAGTACTTC.

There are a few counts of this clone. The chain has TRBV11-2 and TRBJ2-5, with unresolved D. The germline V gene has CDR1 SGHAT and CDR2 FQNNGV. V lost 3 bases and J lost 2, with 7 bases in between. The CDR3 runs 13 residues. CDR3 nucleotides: TGTGCCAGCAGCTTCTCCTGGCAAGAGACCCAGTACTTC. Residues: CASSFSWQETQYF.

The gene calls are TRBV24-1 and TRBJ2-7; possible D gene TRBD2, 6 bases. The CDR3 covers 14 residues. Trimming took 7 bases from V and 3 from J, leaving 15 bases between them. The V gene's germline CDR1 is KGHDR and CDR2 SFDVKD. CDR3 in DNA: TGTGCCACCAGCGGGAGTGGGTCTTTCTACGAGCAGTACTTC. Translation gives CATSGSGSFYEQYF.

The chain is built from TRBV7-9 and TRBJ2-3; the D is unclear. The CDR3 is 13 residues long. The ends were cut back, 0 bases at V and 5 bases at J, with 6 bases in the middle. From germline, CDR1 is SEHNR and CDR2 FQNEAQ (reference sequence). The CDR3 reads CASSLALIDTQYF. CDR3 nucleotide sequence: TGTGCCAGCAGCTTAGCGCTTATAGATACGCAGTATTTT.

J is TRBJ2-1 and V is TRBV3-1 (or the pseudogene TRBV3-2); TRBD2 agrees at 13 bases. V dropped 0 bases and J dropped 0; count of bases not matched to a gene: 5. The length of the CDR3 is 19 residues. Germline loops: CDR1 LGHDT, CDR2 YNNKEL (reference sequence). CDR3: CASSQELAGGTSSYNEQFF. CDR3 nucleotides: TGTGCCAGCAGCCAAGAACTAGCGGGGGGGACAAGCTCCTACAATGAGCAGTTCTTC.

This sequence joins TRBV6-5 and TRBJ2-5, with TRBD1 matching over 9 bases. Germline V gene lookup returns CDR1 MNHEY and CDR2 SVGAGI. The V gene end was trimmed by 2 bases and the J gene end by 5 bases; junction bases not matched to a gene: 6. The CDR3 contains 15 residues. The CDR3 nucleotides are TGTGCCAGCAGTTACGGACAGGGGATTAGGGAGACCCAGTACTTC. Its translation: CASSYGQGIRETQYF.

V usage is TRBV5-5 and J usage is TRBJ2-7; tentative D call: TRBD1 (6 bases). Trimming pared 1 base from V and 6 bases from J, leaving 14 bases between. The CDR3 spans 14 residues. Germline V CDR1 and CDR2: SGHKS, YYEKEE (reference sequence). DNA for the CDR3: TGTGCCAGCAGCTTGTCAGGGGAGTGGTCCGAGCAGTACTTC. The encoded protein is CASSLSGEWSEQYF.

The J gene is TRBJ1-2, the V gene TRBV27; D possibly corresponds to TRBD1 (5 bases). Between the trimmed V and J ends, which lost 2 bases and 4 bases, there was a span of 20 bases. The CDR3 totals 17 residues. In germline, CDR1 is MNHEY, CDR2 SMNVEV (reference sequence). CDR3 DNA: TGTGCCAGCAGTTTAAAGGGCAGGGCTTGGGACCCCTATGGCTACACCTTC. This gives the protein CASSLKGRAWDPYGYTF.